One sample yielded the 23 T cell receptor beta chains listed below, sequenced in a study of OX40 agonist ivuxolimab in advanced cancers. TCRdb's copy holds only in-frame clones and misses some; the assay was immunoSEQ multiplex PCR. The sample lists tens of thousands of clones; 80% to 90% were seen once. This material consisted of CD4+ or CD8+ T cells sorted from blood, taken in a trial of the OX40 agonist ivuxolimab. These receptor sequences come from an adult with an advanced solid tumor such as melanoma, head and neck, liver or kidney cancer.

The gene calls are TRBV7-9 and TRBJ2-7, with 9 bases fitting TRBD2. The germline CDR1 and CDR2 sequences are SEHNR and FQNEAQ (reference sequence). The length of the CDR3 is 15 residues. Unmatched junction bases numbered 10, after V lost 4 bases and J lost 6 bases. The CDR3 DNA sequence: TGTGCCAGCAGCTCAAGGACAAGCGGGGGGACCGAGCAGTACTTC. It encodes CASSSRTSGGTEQYF.

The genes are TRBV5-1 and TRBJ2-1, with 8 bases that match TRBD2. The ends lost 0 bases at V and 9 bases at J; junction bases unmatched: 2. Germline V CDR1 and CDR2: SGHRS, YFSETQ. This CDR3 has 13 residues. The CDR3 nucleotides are TGCGCCAGCAGCTTGGCCCTAGCGGGTGAGCAGTTCTTC. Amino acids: CASSLALAGEQFF. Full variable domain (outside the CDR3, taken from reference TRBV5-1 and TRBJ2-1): KAGVTQTPRYLIKTRGQQVTLSCSPISGHRSVSWYQQTPGQGLQFLFEYFSETQRNKGNFPGRFSGRQFSNSRSEMNVSTLELGDSALYLCASSLALAGEQFFGPGTRLTVL.

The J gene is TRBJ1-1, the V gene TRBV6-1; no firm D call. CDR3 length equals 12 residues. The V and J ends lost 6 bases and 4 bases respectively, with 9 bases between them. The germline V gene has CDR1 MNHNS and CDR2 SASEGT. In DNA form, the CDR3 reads TGTGCCAGCAGCGTGGGCTCCACTGAAGCTTTCTTT. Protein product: CASSVGSTEAFF.

CDR3 residues: CASSVVGANTEAFF. CDR3 nucleotide sequence: TGTGCCAGCAGCGTAGTGGGGGCCAACACTGAAGCTTTCTTT. J is TRBJ1-1 and V is TRBV9; the D gene is possibly TRBD1 (6 bases). Germline V gene sequence: CDR1 SGDLS, CDR2 YYNGEE. The CDR3 is 14 amino acids. V was shortened by 0 bases and J by 2 bases, with 8 bases between the two germline ends.

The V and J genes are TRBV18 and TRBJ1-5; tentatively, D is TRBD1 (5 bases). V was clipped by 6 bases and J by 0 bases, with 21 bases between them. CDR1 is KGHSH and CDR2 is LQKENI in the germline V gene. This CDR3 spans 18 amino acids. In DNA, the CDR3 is TGTGCCAGCTCTCACGGGACTCCAAAGGAATATAGCAATCAGCCCCAGCATTTT. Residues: CASSHGTPKEYSNQPQHF.

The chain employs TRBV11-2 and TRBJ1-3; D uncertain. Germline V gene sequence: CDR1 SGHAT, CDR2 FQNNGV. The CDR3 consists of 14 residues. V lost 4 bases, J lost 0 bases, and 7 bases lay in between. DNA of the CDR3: TGTGCCAGCAGCTCGACACGCTCTGGAAACACCATATATTTT. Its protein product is CASSSTRSGNTIYF. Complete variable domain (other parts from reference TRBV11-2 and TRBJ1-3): EAGVAQSPRYKIIEKRQSVAFWCNPISGHATLYWYQQILGQGPKLLIQFQNNGVVDDSQLPKDRFSAERLKGVDSTLKIQPAKLEDSAVYLCASSSTRSGNTIYFGEGSWLTVV.

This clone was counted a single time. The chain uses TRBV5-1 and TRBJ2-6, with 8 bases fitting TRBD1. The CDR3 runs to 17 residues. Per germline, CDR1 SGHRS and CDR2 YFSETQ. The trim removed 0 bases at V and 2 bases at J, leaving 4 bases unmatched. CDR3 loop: CASSLALTGAGANVLTF. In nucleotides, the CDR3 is TGCGCCAGCAGCTTGGCATTGACAGGGGCTGGGGCCAACGTCCTGACTTTC.

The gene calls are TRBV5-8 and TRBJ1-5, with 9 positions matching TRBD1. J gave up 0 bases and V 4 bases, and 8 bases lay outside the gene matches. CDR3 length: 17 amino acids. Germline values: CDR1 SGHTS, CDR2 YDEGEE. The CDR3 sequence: CASSLGTGPNSNQPQHF. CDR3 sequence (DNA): TGTGCCAGCAGCCTGGGGACAGGGCCTAATAGCAATCAGCCCCAGCATTTT.

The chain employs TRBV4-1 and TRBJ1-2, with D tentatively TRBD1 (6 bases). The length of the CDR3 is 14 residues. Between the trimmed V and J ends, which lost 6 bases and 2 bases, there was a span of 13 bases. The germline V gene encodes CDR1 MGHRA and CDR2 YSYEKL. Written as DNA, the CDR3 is TGCGCCAGCAGACCGACAGGACGAAACTATGGCTACACCTTC. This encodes CASRPTGRNYGYTF.

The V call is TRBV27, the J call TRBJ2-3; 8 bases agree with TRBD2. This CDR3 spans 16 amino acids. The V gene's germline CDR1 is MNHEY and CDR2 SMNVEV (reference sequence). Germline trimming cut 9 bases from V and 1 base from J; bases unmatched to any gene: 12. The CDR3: CASKPGGDPRTDTQYF. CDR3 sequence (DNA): TGTGCCAGTAAACCGGGGGGGGATCCGCGCACAGATACGCAGTATTTT.

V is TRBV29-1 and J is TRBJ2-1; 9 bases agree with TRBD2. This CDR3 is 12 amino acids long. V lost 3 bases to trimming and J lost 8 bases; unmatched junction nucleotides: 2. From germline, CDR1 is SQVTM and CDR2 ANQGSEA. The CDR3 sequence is CSVDSGGHEQFF. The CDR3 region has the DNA TGCAGCGTTGATAGCGGGGGCCATGAGCAGTTCTTC.

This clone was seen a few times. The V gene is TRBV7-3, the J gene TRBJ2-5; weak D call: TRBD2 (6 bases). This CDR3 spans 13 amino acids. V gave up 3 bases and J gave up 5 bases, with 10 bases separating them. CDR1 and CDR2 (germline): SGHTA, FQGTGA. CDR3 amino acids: CASSFSGDETQYF. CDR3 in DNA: TGTGCCAGCAGCTTCTCGGGGGATGAGACCCAGTACTTC. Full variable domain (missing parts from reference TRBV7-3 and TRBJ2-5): GAGVSQTPSNKVTEKGKYVELRCDPISGHTALYWYRQSLGQGPEFLIYFQGTGAADDSGLPNDRFFAVRPEGSVSTLKIQRTERGDSAVYLCASSFSGDETQYFGPGTRLLVL.

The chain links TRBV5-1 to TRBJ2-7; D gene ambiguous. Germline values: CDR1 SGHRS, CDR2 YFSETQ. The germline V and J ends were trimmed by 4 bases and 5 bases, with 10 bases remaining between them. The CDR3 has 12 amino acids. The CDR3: CASSPPGDEQYF. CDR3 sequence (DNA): TGCGCCAGCAGCCCCCCCGGCGACGAGCAGTACTTC.

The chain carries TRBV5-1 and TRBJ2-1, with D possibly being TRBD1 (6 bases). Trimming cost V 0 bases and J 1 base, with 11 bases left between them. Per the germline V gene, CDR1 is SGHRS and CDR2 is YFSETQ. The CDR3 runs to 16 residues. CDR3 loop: CASSLVGTLSYNEQFF. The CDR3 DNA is TGCGCCAGCAGCTTGGTGGGGACATTATCCTACAATGAGCAGTTCTTC.

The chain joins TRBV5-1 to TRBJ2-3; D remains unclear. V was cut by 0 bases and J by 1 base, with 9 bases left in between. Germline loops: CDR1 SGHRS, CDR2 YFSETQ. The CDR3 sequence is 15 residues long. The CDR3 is CASSLVGYRTDTQYF. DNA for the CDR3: TGCGCCAGCAGCTTGGTAGGCTACCGCACAGATACGCAGTATTTT.

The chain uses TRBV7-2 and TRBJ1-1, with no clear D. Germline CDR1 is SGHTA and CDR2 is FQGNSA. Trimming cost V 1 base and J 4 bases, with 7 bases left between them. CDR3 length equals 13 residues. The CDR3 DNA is TGTGCCAGCAGCTTAGGGCCTCTCACTGAAGCTTTCTTT. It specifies CASSLGPLTEAFF.

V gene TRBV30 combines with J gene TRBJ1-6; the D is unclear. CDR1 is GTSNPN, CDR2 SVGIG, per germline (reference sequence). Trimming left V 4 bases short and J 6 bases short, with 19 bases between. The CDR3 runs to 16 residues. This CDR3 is CAWKPGPLAFNSPLHF. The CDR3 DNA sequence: TGTGCCTGGAAACCCGGGCCCCTAGCATTTAATTCACCCCTCCACTTT.

The CDR3 DNA sequence: TGTGCCAGCAGCAGGGACCTCAACTATGGCTACACCTTC. Its translation: CASSRDLNYGYTF. The chain has TRBV6-1 and TRBJ1-2; maybe TRBD1 (5 bases). V lost 6 bases and J lost 2, with 10 bases in between. This CDR3 has 13 residues. CDR1 is MNHNS and CDR2 is SASEGT in the germline V gene.

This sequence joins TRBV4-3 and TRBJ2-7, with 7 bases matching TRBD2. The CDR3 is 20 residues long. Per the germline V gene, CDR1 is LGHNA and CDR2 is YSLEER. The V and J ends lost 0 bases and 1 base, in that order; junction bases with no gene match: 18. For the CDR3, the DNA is TGCGCCAGCAGCCAAGAAGTCGGGGGAGGGTTCTCCGCCCCTTCCTACGAGCAGTACTTC. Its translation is CASSQEVGGGFSAPSYEQYF.

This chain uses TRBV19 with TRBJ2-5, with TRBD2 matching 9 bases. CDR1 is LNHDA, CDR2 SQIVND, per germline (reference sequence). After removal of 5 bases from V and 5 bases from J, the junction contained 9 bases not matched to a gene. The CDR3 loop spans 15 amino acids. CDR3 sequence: CASSASGTSYETQYF. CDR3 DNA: TGTGCCAGTAGTGCCTCCGGGACTAGCTACGAGACCCAGTACTTC.

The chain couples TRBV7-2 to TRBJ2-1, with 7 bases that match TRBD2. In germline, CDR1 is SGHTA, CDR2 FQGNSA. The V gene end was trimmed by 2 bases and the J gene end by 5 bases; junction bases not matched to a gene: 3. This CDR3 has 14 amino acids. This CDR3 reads CASSLTGTNNEQFF. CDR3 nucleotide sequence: TGTGCCAGCAGCTTAACCGGGACTAACAATGAGCAGTTCTTC.

The DNA of the CDR3 is TGCGCCAGCAGCACCACGGGACCACCTCTCGATGAGCAGTTCTTC. Its protein product is CASSTTGPPLDEQFF. The genes are TRBV4-3 and TRBJ2-1; either TRBD1 or TRBD2 may supply D (5 bases each). Germline loops: CDR1 LGHNA, CDR2 YSLEER. The germline V and J ends were trimmed by 5 bases and 8 bases, with 19 bases remaining between them. This CDR3 has 15 residues.

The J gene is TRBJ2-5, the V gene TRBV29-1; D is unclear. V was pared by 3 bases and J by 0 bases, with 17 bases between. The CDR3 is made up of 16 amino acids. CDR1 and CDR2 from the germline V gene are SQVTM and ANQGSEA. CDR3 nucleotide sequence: TGCAGCGTTGACACCACCCCACCGGCGTACCAAGAGACCCAGTACTTC. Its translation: CSVDTTPPAYQETQYF.